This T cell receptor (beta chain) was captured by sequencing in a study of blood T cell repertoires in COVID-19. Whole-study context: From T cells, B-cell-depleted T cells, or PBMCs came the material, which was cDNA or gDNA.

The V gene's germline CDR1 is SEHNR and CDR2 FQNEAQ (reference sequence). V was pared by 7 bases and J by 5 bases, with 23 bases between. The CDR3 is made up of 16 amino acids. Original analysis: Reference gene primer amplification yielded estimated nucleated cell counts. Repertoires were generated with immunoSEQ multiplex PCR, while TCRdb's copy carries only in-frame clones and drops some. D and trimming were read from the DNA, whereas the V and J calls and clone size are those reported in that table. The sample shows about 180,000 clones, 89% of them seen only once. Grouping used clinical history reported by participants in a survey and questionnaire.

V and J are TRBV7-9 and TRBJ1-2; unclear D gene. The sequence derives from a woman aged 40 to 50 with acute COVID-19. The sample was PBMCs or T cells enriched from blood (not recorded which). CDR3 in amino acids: CASTPSPEPGRYGYTF. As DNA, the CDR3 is TGTGCCAGCACCCCCTCTCCTGAGCCCGGGAGGTATGGCTACACCTTC.